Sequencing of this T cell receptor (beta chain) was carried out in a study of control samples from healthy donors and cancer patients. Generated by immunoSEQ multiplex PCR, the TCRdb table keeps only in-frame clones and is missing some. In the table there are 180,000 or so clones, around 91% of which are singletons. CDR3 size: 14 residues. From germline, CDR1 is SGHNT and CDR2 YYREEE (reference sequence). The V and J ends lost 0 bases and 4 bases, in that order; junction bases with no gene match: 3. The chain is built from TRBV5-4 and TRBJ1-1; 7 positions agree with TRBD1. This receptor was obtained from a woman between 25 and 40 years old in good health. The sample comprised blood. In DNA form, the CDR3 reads TGTGCCAGCAGCTTGGATCCAGGGGGCACTGAAGCTTTCTTT. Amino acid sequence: CASSLDPGGTEAFF.